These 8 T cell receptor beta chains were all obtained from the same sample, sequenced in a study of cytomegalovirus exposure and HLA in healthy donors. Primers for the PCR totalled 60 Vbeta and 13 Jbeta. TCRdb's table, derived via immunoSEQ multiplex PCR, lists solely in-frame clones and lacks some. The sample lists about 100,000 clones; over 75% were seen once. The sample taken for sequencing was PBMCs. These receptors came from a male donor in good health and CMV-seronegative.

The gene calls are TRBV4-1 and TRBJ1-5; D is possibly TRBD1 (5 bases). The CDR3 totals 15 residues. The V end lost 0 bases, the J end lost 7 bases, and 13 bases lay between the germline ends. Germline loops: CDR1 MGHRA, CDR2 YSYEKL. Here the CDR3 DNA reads TGCGCCAGCAGCCAAGAAAGGCAGGGAGGCCAGCCCCAGCATTTT. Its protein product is CASSQERQGGQPQHF.

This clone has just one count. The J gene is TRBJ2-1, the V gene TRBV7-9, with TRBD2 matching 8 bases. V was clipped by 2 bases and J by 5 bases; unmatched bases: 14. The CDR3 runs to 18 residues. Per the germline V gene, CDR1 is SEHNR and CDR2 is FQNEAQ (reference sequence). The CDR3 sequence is CASSLILDSGNWDNEQFF. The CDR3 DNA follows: TGTGCCAGCAGCTTAATCTTGGATAGCGGGAACTGGGACAATGAGCAGTTCTTC.

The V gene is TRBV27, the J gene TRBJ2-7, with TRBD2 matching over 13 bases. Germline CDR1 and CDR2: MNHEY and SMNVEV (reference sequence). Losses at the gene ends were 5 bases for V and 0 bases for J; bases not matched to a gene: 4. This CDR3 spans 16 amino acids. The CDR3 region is CASSPRTSGSSYEQYF. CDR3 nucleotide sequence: TGTGCCAGCAGTCCGCGGACTAGCGGGAGCTCCTACGAGCAGTACTTC.

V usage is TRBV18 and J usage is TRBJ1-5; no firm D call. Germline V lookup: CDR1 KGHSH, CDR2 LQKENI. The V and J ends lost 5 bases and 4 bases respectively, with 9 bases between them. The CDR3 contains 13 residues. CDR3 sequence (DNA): TGTGCCAGCTCAACTTCTCCAAATCAGCCCCAGCATTTT. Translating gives CASSTSPNQPQHF. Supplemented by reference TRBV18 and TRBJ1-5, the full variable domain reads NAGVMQNPRHLVRRRGQEARLRCSPMKGHSHVYWYRQLPEEGLKFMVYLQKENIIDESGMPKERFSAEFPKEGPSILRIQQVVRGDSAAYFCASSTSPNQPQHFGDGTRLSIL.

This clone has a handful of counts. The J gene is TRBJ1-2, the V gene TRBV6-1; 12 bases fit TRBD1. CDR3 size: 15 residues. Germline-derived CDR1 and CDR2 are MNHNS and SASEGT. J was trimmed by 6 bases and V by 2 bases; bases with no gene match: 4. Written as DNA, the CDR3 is TGTGCCAGCAGTGAAACCGGGACAGGGGGCAATGGCTACACCTTC. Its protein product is CASSETGTGGNGYTF.

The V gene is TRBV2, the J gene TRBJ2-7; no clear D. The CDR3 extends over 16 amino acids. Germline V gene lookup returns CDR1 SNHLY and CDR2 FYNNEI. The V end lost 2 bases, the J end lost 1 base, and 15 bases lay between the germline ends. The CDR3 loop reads CASSEPPSISSYEQYF. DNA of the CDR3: TGTGCCAGCAGTGAACCCCCCAGTATCAGTTCCTACGAGCAGTACTTC.

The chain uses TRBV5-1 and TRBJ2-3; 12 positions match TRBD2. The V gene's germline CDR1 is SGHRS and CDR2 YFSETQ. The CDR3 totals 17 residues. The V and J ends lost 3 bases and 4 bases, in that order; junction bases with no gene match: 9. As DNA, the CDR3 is TGCGCCAGCAGCTCCGGACTAGCGGGAATTTTGTCAGATACGCAGTATTTT. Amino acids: CASSSGLAGILSDTQYF.

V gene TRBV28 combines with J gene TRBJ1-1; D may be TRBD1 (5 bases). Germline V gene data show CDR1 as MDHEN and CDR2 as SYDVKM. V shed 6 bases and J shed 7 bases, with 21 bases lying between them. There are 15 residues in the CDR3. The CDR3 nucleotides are TGTGCCAGCAGCGGCCGATACCTGGGGCTCTATGAAGCTTTCTTT. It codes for CASSGRYLGLYEAFF.